A single sample is the source of the 8 T cell receptor beta chains below, sequenced in a study of T cells in localized non-small cell lung cancer. Produced via immunoSEQ multiplex PCR; TCRdb's table is partial and in-frame only. The table lists 20,000 to 30,000 clones, 80% to 90% of them singletons. The sequenced sample was peripheral blood, obtained before any cancer treatment. These receptors were collected from a female donor older than 55 with stage I lung adenocarcinoma.

The V gene is TRBV5-6, the J gene TRBJ1-2; D not resolved. The V end lost 4 bases, the J end lost 4 bases, and 11 bases lay between the germline ends. The CDR3 has 13 amino acids. Germline V gene sequence: CDR1 SGHDT, CDR2 YYEEEE. The CDR3, as DNA: TGTGCCAGCAGCCTAGACGTCCCCTATGGCTACACCTTC. This translates into CASSLDVPYGYTF.

This chain links TRBV7-2 with TRBJ2-1; no clear D gene. V was trimmed by 0 bases and J by 2 bases, leaving 8 bases between them. The CDR3 totals 15 residues. Germline CDR1 reads SGHTA; CDR2 reads FQGNSA. The CDR3 coding sequence is TGTGCCAGCAGCTTAGCGGCTCGCGCCTACAATGAGCAGTTCTTC. This sequence encodes CASSLAARAYNEQFF. Filled out from reference TRBV7-2 and TRBJ2-1, the complete variable domain reads GAGVSQSPSNKVTEKGKDVELRCDPISGHTALYWYRQSLGQGLEFLIYFQGNSAPDKSGLPSDRFSAERTGGSVSTLTIQRTQQEDSAVYLCASSLAARAYNEQFFGPGTRLTVL.

This chain connects TRBV5-5 to TRBJ2-7; possibly TRBD1 or TRBD2 for D (5 bases each). The V gene's germline CDR1 is SGHKS and CDR2 YYEKEE (reference sequence). The V end was cut by 4 bases, the J end by 3 bases, with 14 bases between. The CDR3 runs to 14 residues. This CDR3 is CASSTGTGYYEQYF. The CDR3 nucleotides are TGTGCCAGCAGCACCGGGACGGGTTACTACGAGCAGTACTTC. The whole variable domain, remainder taken from reference TRBV5-5 and TRBJ2-7, is DAGVTQSPTHLIKTRGQQVTLRCSPISGHKSVSWYQQVLGQGPQFIFQYYEKEERGRGNFPDRFSARQFPNYSSELNVNALLLGDSALYLCASSTGTGYYEQYFGPGTRLTVT.

The chain employs TRBV7-9 and TRBJ1-2; tentative D call: TRBD1 (5 bases). With 6 bases removed from V and 7 bases from J, the gap between germline ends came to 18 bases. CDR1 SEHNR and CDR2 FQNEAQ come from the germline V gene (reference sequence). There are 14 residues in the CDR3. CDR3 amino acids: CASRAIGRGVGYTF. CDR3 nucleotide sequence: TGTGCCAGCAGAGCCATTGGACGGGGGGTTGGCTACACCTTC.

J is TRBJ2-2 and V is TRBV7-1; D tentatively fits TRBD1 or TRBD2 (5 bases each). TRBV7-1 is known as an ORF, though its function is uncertain. V lost 4 bases, J lost 4 bases, and 10 bases lay in between. CDR3 length: 14 amino acids. The CDR3, as DNA: TGTGCCAGCAGCTTAGCCGGGGCCACCGGGGAGCTGTTTTTT. It yields the protein CASSLAGATGELFF.

CDR3 amino acids: CATSRVVAGELFF. CDR3 DNA: TGTGCCACCAGCAGAGTCGTCGCCGGGGAGCTGTTTTTT. The chain combines TRBV15 with TRBJ2-2, with D unresolved. Germline-derived CDR1 and CDR2 are LNHNV and YYDKDF (reference sequence). V was trimmed by 1 base and J by 6 bases, leaving 6 bases between them. The CDR3 has 13 amino acids.

This clone was seen only once. The chain is built from TRBV30 and TRBJ1-5; D gene uncertain. Deletions cut 4 bases from V and 5 bases from J, with 18 bases between. The germline V gene encodes CDR1 GTSNPN and CDR2 SVGIG (reference sequence). The CDR3 consists of 15 residues. CDR3 DNA sequence: TGTGCCTGGACCGAAGGCCCCGTGGTCTATCAGCCCCAGCATTTT. It encodes CAWTEGPVVYQPQHF.

This clone was recorded a few times. The V gene is TRBV28, the J gene TRBJ1-1, with D possibly being TRBD1 (5 bases). The CDR3 consists of 14 residues. Germline V gene lookup returns CDR1 MDHEN and CDR2 SYDVKM. The V end was cut by 3 bases, the J end by 5 bases, with 13 bases between. CDR3 protein: CASSFTAGMTEAFF. The CDR3 DNA sequence: TGTGCCAGCAGTTTTACAGCAGGGATGACTGAAGCTTTCTTT.